This note documents a single T cell receptor beta chain sequence. The antigen this receptor binds is unknown. No qualities accompany the bases; no much larger clone lies one base away. The time point tag for this specimen amounts to: cells obtained before transplantation from donor or recipient. CD3+CD4+ and CD3+CD8+ populations were FACS-sorted from unstimulated pre-transplant donor and recipient cells taken from spleen or lymph nodes. These data come from a study of graft-versus-host responses after intestinal transplantation (dated by TCRdb to the early 2020s). Concerning the study at large: The transplants that recipients got were multivisceral, liver-intestinal, or isolated intestinal. Every recipient was given anti-thymocyte globulin induction, then maintenance tacrolimus and steroids for 3 to 4 years. Graft-versus-host and host-versus-graft alloreactive T cell clones were tracked in the graft, circulation and bone marrow after intestinal transplantation using bulk TCR-beta CDR3 sequencing. Alloreactive clones were identified by sequencing pre-transplant mixed lymphocyte reaction products and comparing them with unstimulated pre-transplant donor and recipient T cells. The cohort enrolled some 23 intestinal transplant recipients including one retransplant, and a few patients lacking pretransplant specimens were excluded. A peak of at least 4% donor T cells among recipient peripheral blood mononuclear cells was the definition used for donor T cell macrochimerism. Rather than going through the commercial service, samples from three later patients were sequenced in-house on an Illumina MiSeq and processed with MiXCR. What the study reported, not specific to this receptor: In patients with donor T cell macrochimerism, the allografts had high GvH to HvG T cell clonal ratios. GvH clones turned up in recipient bone marrow, with some appearing earlier in ileal mucosa or blood, a pattern consistent with an intestinal mucosal origin. Early after transplant, peak levels of circulating GvH clones were found to be associated with declines in HvG clones. Conclusions were limited by the relatively low number and heterogeneity of intestinal transplant patients.

The CDR1 and CDR2 encoded by the germline V gene are MNHNS and SASEGT. Spanning cysteine to phenylalanine, the CDR3 consists of 15 amino acids. Only the CDR3 DNA stays, 45 bases, in frame from base 1. V and J lose 10 bases and 0 bases, and a span of 16 bases separates them. The receptor library was made with the immunoSEQ multiplex PCR assay. For most patients, genomic DNA was isolated with the Qiagen DNeasy Blood and Tissue Kit and sent frozen to Adaptive Biotechnologies for TCR sequencing. For most patients, high-throughput TCR-beta CDR3 sequencing of genomic DNA was performed by Adaptive Biotechnologies. As for the authors' bioinformatics: TCR sequencing data for 15 to 20 patients were retrieved from Adaptive's ImmunoSEQ software; a few other patients were processed with MiXCR and VDJtools. To correct CD4 versus CD8 sorting errors, sequences present in both subsets at a frequency ratio below 5:1 were removed. Because the origin of CDR3 nucleotide sequences shared between donor and recipient could not be assigned, those sequences were removed. To be classed as alloreactive, a clone needed at least 2-fold expansion over unstimulated cells and a minimum CFSE-low frequency of 0.002% (template counts) or 0.001% (read counts). Clones were considered mappable if detected in sequenced pre-transplant spleen, lymph node, or MLR CFSE-low populations of the donor or recipient. The cumulative frequency of alloreactive clones was calculated as a percentage of all sequences, weighted by copy number. As stored in TCRdb, this immuneACCESS dataset retains in-frame rearrangements with V and J assigned. A fraction of the clones does not appear; measured against another copy, unresolved V genes explain less than half of the discrepancy, and the remainder lacks a known reason. V and J calls and clone size follow that table, whereas D and trimming were derived from the DNA. For this sample the table gives some 85,000 clones, of which around 90% were detected only once. Of the sample, roughly 0.37% falls within the top ten clones.

The rearrangement joined TRBV6-1 to TRBJ1-5; the D gene is possibly TRBD1, with 6 bases matching. The sequence was obtained from a human donor who was the organ donor for an intestinal transplant. The specimen comprised unstimulated CD8+ T cells sorted from spleen or lymph node cells, sampled before transplant. CDR3 loop: CATTPTGDSNQPQHF. The nucleotide sequence reads as follows: TGTGCCACCACACCGACAGGAGATAGCAATCAGCCCCAGCATTTT.